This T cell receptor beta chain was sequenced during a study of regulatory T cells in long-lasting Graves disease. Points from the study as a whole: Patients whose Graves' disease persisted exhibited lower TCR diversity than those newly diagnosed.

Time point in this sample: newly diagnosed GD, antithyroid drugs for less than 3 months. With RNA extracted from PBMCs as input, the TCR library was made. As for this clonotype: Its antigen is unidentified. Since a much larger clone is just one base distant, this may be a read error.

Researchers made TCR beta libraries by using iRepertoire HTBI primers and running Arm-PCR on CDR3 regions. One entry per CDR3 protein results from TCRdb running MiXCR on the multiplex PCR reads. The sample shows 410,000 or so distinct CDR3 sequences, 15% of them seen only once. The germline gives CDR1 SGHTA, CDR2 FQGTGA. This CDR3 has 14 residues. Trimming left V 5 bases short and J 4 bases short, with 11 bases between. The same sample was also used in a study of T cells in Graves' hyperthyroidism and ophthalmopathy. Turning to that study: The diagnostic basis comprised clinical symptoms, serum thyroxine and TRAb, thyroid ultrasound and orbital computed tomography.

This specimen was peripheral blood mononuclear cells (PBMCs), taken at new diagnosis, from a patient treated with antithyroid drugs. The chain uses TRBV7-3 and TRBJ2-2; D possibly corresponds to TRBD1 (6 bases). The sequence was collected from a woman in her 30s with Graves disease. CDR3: CASSPLGGTGELFF. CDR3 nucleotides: TGTGCCAGCAGCCCCCTAGGGGGCACCGGGGAGCTGTTTTTT.